Detailed here is one TCR beta chain. The junction had 5 bases not matched to a gene; V was cut back by 5 bases and J by 4 bases. Germline loops: CDR1 SGHTA, CDR2 FQGTGA. This CDR3 has 15 amino acids. The sample is drawn from a study of cytomegalovirus exposure and HLA in healthy donors. PCR involved 60 Vbeta and 13 Jbeta primers. Libraries were prepared by immunoSEQ multiplex PCR; TCRdb keeps only in-frame clonotypes and omits some of them. The sample has about 130,000 clones, 79% seen once. Source material: PBMCs. This clonotype originated in a man aged 18 to 30 in good health and CMV-seronegative. The rearrangement joins TRBV7-3 to TRBJ2-5; TRBD2 aligns across 12 bases. This CDR3 reads CASSPSGRAIETQYF. The CDR3 DNA follows: TGTGCCAGCAGCCCTAGCGGGAGGGCAATAGAGACCCAGTACTTC.